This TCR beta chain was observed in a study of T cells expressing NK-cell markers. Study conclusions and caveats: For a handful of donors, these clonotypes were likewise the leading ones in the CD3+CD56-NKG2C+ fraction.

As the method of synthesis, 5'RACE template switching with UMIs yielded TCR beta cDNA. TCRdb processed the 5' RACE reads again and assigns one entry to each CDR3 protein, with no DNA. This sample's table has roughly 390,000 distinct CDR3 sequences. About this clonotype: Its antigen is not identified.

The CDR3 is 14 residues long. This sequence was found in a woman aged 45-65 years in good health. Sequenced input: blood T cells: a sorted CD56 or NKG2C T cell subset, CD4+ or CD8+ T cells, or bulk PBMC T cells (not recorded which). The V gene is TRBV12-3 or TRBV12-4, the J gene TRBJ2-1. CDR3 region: CASTYRSSYNEQFF.